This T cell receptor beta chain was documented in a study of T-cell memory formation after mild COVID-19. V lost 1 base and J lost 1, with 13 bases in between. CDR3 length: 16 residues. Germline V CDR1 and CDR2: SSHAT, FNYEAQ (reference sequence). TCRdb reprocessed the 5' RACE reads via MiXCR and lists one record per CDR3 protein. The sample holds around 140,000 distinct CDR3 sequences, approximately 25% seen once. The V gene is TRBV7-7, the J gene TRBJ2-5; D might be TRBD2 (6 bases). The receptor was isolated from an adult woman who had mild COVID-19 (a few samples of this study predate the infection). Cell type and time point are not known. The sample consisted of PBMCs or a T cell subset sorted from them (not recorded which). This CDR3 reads CASSLGPRDSQETQYF. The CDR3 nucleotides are TGTGCCAGCAGCTTAGGCCCCCGGGACTCCCAAGAGACCCAGTACTTC. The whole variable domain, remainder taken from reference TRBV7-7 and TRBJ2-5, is GAGVSQSPRYKVTKRGQDVTLRCDPISSHATLYWYQQALGQGPEFLTYFNYEAQPDKSGLPSDRFSAERPEGSISTLTIQRTEQRDSAMYRCASSLGPRDSQETQYFGPGTRLLVL.